This T cell receptor beta chain was sequenced for a study of blood T cell repertoires in COVID-19. Here immunoSEQ multiplex PCR was the method, and the copy in TCRdb shows in-frame clones only, minus some. There are over 250,000 clones in the sample; 87% occur only once, and around 8.9% lies in the top ten. The CDR3 consists of 13 residues. The ends were cut back, 2 bases at V and 1 base at J, with 5 bases in the middle. Germline CDR1 reads ENHRY; CDR2 reads SYGVKD. Each participant's cohort was designated according to participant-reported clinical history. Input material: PBMCs or T cells enriched from blood (not recorded which). The clonotype comes from a woman between 18 and 29 years old who had recovered from COVID-19. The chain has TRBV10-3 and TRBJ1-1; D not certain. As DNA, the CDR3 is TGTGCCATCAGTGAGGACACGAACACTGAAGCTTTCTTT. Encoded protein: CAISEDTNTEAFF.